This entry is about one T cell receptor (beta chain). The data belong to a study of T cells in Graves' hyperthyroidism and ophthalmopathy. V lost 3 bases and J 2 bases, leaving 12 bases between the germline ends. The CDR3 is 15 amino acids. Per the germline V gene, CDR1 is SGHTA and CDR2 is FQGTGA. RNA transcripts yielded amplified TCR beta CDR3 regions. TCR CDR3 underwent first-round RT-PCR with the HTBI primer set. TCRdb passed the multiplex PCR reads through MiXCR, listing each CDR3 protein once. This sample has hundreds of thousands of distinct CDR3 sequences, with about half found just once. The chain employs TRBV7-3 and TRBJ2-3; tentatively, D is TRBD1 (6 bases). The TCR sequence derives from a woman in her late teens or twenties with Graves' hyperthyroidism. Sequenced: peripheral blood or thyroid tissue (not recorded which). The CDR3 is CASSFVTGDTDTQYF. The DNA for the CDR3 is TGTGCCAGCAGCTTCGTGACAGGAGACACAGATACGCAGTATTTT.